This TCR beta chain was identified during a study of OX40 agonist ivuxolimab in advanced cancers. Overall study: Two cutaneous melanoma patients and one hepatocellular carcinoma patient, three in all, had partial responses.

Study results and caveats: Part of the nonresponder group also had normalized T-cell clonal expansion that was low.

Of note for this clone: What it binds is not known.

The table came from immunoSEQ multiplex PCR; TCRdb's copy has only in-frame clones and leaves some out. The sample lists approximately 60,000 clones, roughly 90% seen once, with about 0.59% in the top ten. Individuals having autoimmune disease history or systemic immunosuppression were not enrolled. Per germline, CDR1 MGHDK and CDR2 SYGVNS. This CDR3 comprises 13 residues. The V end was cut by 8 bases, the J end by 7 bases, with 14 bases between. V is TRBV25-1 and J is TRBJ1-4, with D unresolved. The receptor was derived from an adult with an advanced solid tumor such as melanoma, head and neck, liver or kidney cancer. This sample comprised CD4+ or CD8+ T cells sorted from blood, obtained in a trial of the OX40 agonist ivuxolimab. CDR3: CASVPSQSEKLFF. The CDR3 coding sequence is TGTGCCAGCGTCCCGAGTCAAAGTGAAAAACTGTTTTTT.